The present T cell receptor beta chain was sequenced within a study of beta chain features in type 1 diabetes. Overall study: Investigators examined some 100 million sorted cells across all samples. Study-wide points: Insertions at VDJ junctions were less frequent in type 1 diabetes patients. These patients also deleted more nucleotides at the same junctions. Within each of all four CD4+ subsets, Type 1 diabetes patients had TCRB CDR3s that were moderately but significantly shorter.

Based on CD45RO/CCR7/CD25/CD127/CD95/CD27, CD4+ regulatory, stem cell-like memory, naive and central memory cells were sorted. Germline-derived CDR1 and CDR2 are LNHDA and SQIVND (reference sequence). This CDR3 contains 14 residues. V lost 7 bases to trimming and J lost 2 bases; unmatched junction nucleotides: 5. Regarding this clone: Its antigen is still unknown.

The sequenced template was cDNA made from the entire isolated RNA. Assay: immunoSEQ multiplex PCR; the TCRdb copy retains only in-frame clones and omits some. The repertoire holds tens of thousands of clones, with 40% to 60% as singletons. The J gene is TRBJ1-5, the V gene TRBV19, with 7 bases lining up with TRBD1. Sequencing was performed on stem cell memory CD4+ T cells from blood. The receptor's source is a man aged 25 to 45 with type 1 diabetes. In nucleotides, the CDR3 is TGTGCCAGTACAGGGGGGATCGGCAATCAGCCCCAGCATTTT. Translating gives CASTGGIGNQPQHF.